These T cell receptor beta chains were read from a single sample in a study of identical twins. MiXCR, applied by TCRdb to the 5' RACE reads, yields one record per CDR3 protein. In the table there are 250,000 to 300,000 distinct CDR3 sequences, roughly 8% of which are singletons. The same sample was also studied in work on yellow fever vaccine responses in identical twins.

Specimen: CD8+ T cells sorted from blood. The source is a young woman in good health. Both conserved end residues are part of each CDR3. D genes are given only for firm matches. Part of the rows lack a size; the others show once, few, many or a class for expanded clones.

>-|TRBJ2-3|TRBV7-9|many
CASSPPGPPIDTQYF
TGTGCCAGCAGCCCCCCGGGACCCCCTATTGATACGCAGTATTTT
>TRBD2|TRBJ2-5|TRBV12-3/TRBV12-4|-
CASSDRGLVYQETQYF
TGTGCCAGCAGTGATCGAGGACTAGTGTACCAAGAGACCCAGTACTTC
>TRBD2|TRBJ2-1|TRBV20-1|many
CSALAEAVSNEQFF
TGCAGTGCTCTAGCGGAGGCCGTCTCTAATGAGCAGTTCTTC
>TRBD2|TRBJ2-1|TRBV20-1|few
CSARDKRGLAGVGKDNEQFF
TGCAGTGCTAGAGATAAACGGGGACTAGCGGGAGTTGGGAAGGACAATGAGCAGTTCTTC
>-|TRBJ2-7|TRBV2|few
CASSDAGTYEQYF
TGTGCCAGCAGTGACGCCGGGACCTACGAGCAGTACTTC
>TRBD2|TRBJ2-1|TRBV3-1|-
CASSHLDRRPGLAENEQFF
TGTGCCAGCAGCCATCTAGACAGGCGGCCGGGACTAGCAGAAAATGAGCAGTTCTTC
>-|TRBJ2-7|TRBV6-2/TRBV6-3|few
CASSYSPAPYEQYF
TGTGCCAGCAGTTACTCACCGGCGCCCTACGAGCAGTACTTC
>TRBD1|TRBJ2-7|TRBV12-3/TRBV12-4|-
CASSSDRGLNEQYF
TGTGCCAGCAGTTCGGACAGGGGGCTTAACGAGCAGTACTTC
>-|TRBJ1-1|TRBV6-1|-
CASNGGVDTEAFF
TGTGCCAGCAATGGAGGAGTGGACACTGAAGCTTTCTTT
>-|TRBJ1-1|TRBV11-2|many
CASSLMGSNTEAFF
TGTGCCAGCAGCCTAATGGGTTCGAACACTGAAGCTTTCTTT
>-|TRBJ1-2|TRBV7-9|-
CASSFEEGNGYTF
TGTGCCAGCAGCTTCGAGGAGGGCAATGGCTACACCTTC
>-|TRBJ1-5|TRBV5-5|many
CASSLDNQPQHF
TGTGCCAGCAGCTTGGATAATCAGCCCCAGCATTTT
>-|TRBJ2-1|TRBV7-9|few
CASSLLWQGYNEQFF
TGTGCCAGCAGCTTACTTTGGCAGGGCTACAATGAGCAGTTCTTC
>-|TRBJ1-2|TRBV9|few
CASSVEHRYGYTF
TGTGCCAGCAGCGTAGAACATCGCTATGGCTACACCTTC
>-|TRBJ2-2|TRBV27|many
CASSLSGSRELFF
TGTGCCAGCAGTTTATCGGGCAGCCGGGAGCTGTTTTTT
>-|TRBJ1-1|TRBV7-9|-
CASSLAEGMNTEAFF
TGTGCCAGCAGCTTAGCAGAGGGTATGAACACTGAAGCTTTCTTT
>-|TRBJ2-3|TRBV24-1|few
CATNTGRGPSTDTQYF
TGTGCCACCAACACAGGGAGGGGACCTAGCACAGATACGCAGTATTTT
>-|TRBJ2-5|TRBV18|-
CASSQGTAGETQYF
TGTGCCAGCTCACAAGGGACAGCGGGGGAGACCCAGTACTTC
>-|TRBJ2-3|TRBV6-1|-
CASSDGSDTQYF
TGTGCCAGCAGTGACGGTTCAGATACGCAGTATTTT
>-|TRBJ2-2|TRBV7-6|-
CASSLTAPTGELFF
TGTGCCAGCAGCCTAACGGCACCCACCGGGGAGCTGTTTTTT
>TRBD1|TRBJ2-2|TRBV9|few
CASSASGQGPGELFF
TGTGCCAGCAGCGCCTCGGGACAGGGCCCCGGGGAGCTGTTTTTT
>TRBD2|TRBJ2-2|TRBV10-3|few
CAISDAASGGAIGELFF
TGTGCCATCAGTGATGCGGCTAGCGGGGGGGCCATCGGGGAGCTGTTTTTT
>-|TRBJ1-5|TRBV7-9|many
CASSLGGINQPQHF
TGTGCCAGCAGCTTAGGCGGAATCAATCAGCCCCAGCATTTT
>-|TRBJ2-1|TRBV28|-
CASSHPIRNEQFF
TGTGCCAGCAGCCATCCGATTAGGAATGAGCAGTTCTTC
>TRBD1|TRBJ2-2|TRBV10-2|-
CASSGTGPAGELFF
TGCGCCAGCAGCGGGACAGGGCCCGCCGGGGAGCTGTTTTTT
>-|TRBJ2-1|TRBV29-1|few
CSVWSHEQFF
TGCAGCGTTTGGAGCCATGAGCAGTTCTTC
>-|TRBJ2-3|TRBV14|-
CASSQVGSRVDTQYF
TGTGCCAGCAGCCAAGTTGGTTCCCGGGTGGATACGCAGTATTTT
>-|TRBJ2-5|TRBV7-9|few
CASSLGQRETQYF
TGTGCCAGCAGCTTAGGACAAAGGGAGACCCAGTACTTC
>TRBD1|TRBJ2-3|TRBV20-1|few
CSAHSGTGDFSTDTQYF
TGCAGTGCCCACTCCGGGACAGGAGACTTTAGCACAGATACGCAGTATTTT
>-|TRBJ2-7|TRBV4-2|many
CASAPVAVSYEQYF
TGTGCCAGCGCCCCTGTCGCGGTCTCCTACGAGCAGTACTTC
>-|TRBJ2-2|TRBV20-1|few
CSARDSDLANTGELFF
TGCAGTGCTAGAGACTCGGACCTTGCGAACACCGGGGAGCTGTTTTTT
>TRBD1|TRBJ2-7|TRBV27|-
CASRLTGDLYEQYF
TGTGCCAGCAGGCTGACAGGGGATCTCTACGAGCAGTACTTC
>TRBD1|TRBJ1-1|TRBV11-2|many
CASSSRDRYEAFF
TGTGCCAGCAGCTCCCGGGACAGATATGAAGCTTTCTTT
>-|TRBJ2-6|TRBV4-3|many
CASSQVRGSGANVLTF
TGCGCCAGCAGCCAAGTGAGGGGCTCTGGGGCCAACGTCCTGACTTTC
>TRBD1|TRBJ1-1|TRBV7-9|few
CASSTTGGPNTEAFF
TGTGCCAGCAGCACAACAGGGGGCCCGAACACTGAAGCTTTCTTT
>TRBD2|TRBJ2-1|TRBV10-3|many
CAISAERGPSEQFF
TGTGCCATCAGTGCTGAGCGGGGGCCTTCGGAGCAGTTCTTC
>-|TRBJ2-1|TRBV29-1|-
CSVNTGPYNEQFF
TGCAGCGTCAATACAGGGCCTTACAATGAGCAGTTCTTC
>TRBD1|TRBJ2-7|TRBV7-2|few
CASSYSRDRAEQYF
TGTGCCAGCAGTTATTCCCGGGACAGGGCCGAGCAGTACTTC
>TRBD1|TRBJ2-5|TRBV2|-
CASSQPTGGQETQYF
TGTGCCAGCAGCCAACCTACAGGGGGCCAAGAGACCCAGTACTTC
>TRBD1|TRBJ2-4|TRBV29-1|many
CSVAGQGGDIQYF
TGCAGCGTCGCTGGACAGGGGGGGGACATTCAGTACTTC
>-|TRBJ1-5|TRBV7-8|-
CASSPGGGYESNQPQHF
TGTGCCAGCAGCCCCGGAGGAGGATACGAAAGCAATCAGCCCCAGCATTTT
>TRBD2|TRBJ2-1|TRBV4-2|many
CASSQEGWTSGDNEQFF
TGTGCCAGCAGCCAAGAGGGATGGACTAGCGGGGACAATGAGCAGTTCTTC
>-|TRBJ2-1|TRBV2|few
CASSTFGGLMGYNEQFF
TGTGCCAGCAGTACTTTCGGGGGCCTGATGGGATACAATGAGCAGTTCTTC
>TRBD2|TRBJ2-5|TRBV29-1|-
CSVEGTSGRALARTQYF
TGCAGCGTTGAAGGGACTAGCGGGAGGGCCTTGGCTCGGACCCAGTACTTC
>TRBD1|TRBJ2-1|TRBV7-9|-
CASSAGGTGFYNEQFF
TGTGCCAGCAGCGCTGGGGGGACAGGGTTCTACAATGAGCAGTTCTTC
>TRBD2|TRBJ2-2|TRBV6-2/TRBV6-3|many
CASNLLPSGTSRTGELFF
TGTGCCAGCAACCTCCTGCCTTCCGGGACTAGTCGGACCGGGGAGCTGTTTTTT
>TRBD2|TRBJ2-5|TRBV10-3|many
CAISDLLAETQYF
TGTGCCATCAGTGACCTACTAGCGGAGACCCAGTACTTC
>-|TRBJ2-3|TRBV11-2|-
CASSIGPTDTQYF
TGTGCCAGCAGCATCGGACCCACAGATACGCAGTATTTT
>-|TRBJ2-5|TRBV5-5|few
CASSLYLGREETQYF
TGTGCCAGCAGCTTGTATCTCGGCAGAGAAGAGACCCAGTACTTC